The present entry profiles one T cell receptor beta chain with its context. This specimen comes from a study of T cell responses to AZD1222 COVID-19 vaccine. Clones were read by immunoSEQ multiplex PCR, and TCRdb kept only the in-frame ones, dropping some. The sample carries approximately 120,000 clones, more than 70% recorded once. CDR1 is KGHDR and CDR2 is SFDVKD in the germline V gene. J was trimmed by 4 bases and V by 4 bases; bases with no gene match: 12. The CDR3 sequence is 17 residues long. The genes are TRBV24-1 and TRBJ1-3; 7 bases are shared with TRBD1. The source was peripheral blood, collected on day 0 of AZD1222 vaccination. The TCR was taken from an adult in good health. DNA for the CDR3: TGTGCCACCAGTGACTATACAGGGGCAGCGGAGGGAAACACCATATATTTT. This gives the protein CATSDYTGAAEGNTIYF.